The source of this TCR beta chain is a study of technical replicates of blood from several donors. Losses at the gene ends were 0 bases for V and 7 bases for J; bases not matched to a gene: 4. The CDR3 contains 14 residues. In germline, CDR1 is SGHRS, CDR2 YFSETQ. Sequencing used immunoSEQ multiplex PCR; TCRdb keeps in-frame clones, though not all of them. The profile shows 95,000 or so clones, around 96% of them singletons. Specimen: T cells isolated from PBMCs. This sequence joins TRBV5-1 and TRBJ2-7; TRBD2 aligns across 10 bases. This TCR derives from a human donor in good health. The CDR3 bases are TGCGCCAGCAGCTTGGTAGCGGGAGGATCTGAGCAGTACTTC. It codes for CASSLVAGGSEQYF.